This entry features one T cell receptor beta chain sequence. Its antigen is unknown. At the DNA level, this CDR3 is encoded by other sequences in the same sample as well. The record originates from a study of beta chain features in type 1 diabetes. Study summary: Cell yields, age and gender were similar between patients and healthy donors.

A CD45RO/CCR7/CD25/CD127/CD95/CD27 panel sorted naive, central memory, regulatory and stem cell-like memory CD4+ cells. The isolated RNA, all of it, was reverse transcribed, so expressed TCRB transcripts were what got sequenced. Only in-frame clones appear in the TCRdb table, and some are missing; sequencing was by immunoSEQ multiplex PCR. The sample has 350,000 or so clones, 15% to 20% seen once. Trimming pared 4 bases from V and 3 bases from J, leaving 13 bases between. The CDR3 is made up of 14 amino acids. Germline CDR1 and CDR2: SGHRS and YFSETQ. Overall study findings and caveats: When Type 1 diabetes patients were examined, their TCRB CDR3s proved moderately but significantly shorter in all four CD4+ subsets.

The clonotype comes from a woman aged 18-35 years in good health. The sequencing input was naive CD4+ T cells from blood. V and J are TRBV5-1 and TRBJ2-5, with a weak D call TRBD2 (5 bases). The chain's CDR3 is CASSLVSGEETQYF. The CDR3 DNA follows: TGCGCCAGCAGCCTCGTAAGCGGTGAAGAGACCCAGTACTTC.